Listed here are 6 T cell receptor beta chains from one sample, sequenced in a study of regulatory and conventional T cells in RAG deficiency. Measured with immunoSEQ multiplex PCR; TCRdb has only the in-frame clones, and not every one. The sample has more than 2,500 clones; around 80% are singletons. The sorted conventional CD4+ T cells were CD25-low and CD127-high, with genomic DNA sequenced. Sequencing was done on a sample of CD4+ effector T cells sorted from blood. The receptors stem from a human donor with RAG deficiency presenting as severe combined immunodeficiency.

CDR3 residues: CASSQTGGEETQYF. CDR3 DNA: TGTGCCAGTAGCCAGACAGGGGGCGAAGAGACCCAGTACTTC. The V call is TRBV19, the J call TRBJ2-5; 10 nucleotides agree with TRBD1. Germline V gives CDR1 LNHDA, CDR2 SQIVND (reference sequence). This CDR3 is 14 amino acids long. V lost 6 bases to trimming and J lost 3 bases; unmatched junction nucleotides: 4.

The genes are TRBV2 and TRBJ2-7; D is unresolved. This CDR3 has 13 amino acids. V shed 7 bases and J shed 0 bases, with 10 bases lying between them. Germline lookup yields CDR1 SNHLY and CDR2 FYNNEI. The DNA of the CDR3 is TGTGCCAGCATTGCCGTAGTCTCCTACGAGCAGTACTTC. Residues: CASIAVVSYEQYF.

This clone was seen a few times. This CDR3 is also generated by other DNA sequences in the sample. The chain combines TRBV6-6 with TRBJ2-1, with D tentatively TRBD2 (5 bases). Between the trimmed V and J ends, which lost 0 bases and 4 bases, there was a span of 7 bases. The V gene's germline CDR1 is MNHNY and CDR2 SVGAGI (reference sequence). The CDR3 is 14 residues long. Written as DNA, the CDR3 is TGTGCCAGCAGTTACTCGAGGGTATACAATGAGCAGTTCTTC. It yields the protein CASSYSRVYNEQFF.

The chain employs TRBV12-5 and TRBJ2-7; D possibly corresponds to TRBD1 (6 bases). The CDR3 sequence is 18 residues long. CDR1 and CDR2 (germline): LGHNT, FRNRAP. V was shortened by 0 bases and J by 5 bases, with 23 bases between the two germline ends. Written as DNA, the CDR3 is TGTGCTAGTGGTTTGGTTCGCGACGGACAGATAAAGGTCGACGAGCAGTACTTC. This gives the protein CASGLVRDGQIKVDEQYF.

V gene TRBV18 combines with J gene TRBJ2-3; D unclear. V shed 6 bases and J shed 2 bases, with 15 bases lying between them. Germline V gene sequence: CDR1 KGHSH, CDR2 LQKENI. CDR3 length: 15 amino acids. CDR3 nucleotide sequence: TGTGCCAGCTCGCTCCTCATACTAACCACAGATACGCAGTATTTT. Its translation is CASSLLILTTDTQYF. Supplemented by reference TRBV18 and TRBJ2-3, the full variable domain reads NAGVMQNPRHLVRRRGQEARLRCSPMKGHSHVYWYRQLPEEGLKFMVYLQKENIIDESGMPKERFSAEFPKEGPSILRIQQVVRGDSAAYFCASSLLILTTDTQYFGPGTRLTVL.

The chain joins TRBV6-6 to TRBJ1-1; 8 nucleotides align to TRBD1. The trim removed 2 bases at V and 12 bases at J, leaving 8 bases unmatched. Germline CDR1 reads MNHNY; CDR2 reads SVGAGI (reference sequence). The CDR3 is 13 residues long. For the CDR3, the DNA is TGTGCCAGCAGTTACCCGGACAGGGCCTCACCTTTCTTT. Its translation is CASSYPDRASPFF.